The 4 T cell receptor beta chains presented below share a single source sample, sequenced in a study of Ad26.COV2.S vaccination and SARS-CoV-2 variants. Treatment in this sample: about 20 received Ad26.COV2.S at low or high dose, single or two shots; about 5 received placebo; per-sample allocation not given. Day 63 after the first injection of vaccine or placebo was the sampling time. Clones were sequenced by immunoSEQ multiplex PCR, and TCRdb holds only the in-frame ones, with some missing. The repertoire has around 350,000 clones, approximately 81% of them found once; the top ten carry 3.3%. Sequenced here: peripheral blood, sampled in a trial of Ad26.COV2.S vaccine versus placebo. These receptors were obtained from a person between 18 and 60 years old who received the Ad26.COV2.S COVID-19 vaccine or a placebo.

DNA of the CDR3: TGTGCCAGCAGTTCGCATACACTCCCCACAGGGGAGCAGTACTTC. It specifies CASSSHTLPTGEQYF. The V and J genes are TRBV27 and TRBJ2-7; weak D call: TRBD1 (6 bases). The CDR3 covers 15 residues. CDR1 is MNHEY and CDR2 is SMNVEV in the germline V gene (reference sequence). Trimming took off 4 bases at V and 7 bases at J, with 20 bases between the two ends.

The chain carries TRBV5-1 and TRBJ2-2; 7 nucleotides match TRBD2. The ends lost 5 bases at V and 4 bases at J; junction bases unmatched: 5. Germline values: CDR1 SGHRS, CDR2 YFSETQ. This CDR3 contains 14 residues. CDR3 loop: CASSSGTTTGELFF. The CDR3 DNA is TGCGCCAGCAGTTCCGGGACTACCACCGGGGAGCTGTTTTTT.

This clone appeared a single time. The chain joins TRBV15 to TRBJ2-1; 10 positions match TRBD1. CDR1 and CDR2 from the germline V gene are LNHNV and YYDKDF (reference sequence). The junction had 8 bases not matched to a gene; V was cut back by 4 bases and J by 8 bases. The CDR3 is 15 residues long. CDR3: CATSKGQGLMDEQFF. DNA for the CDR3: TGTGCCACCAGCAAGGGACAGGGGTTGATGGATGAGCAGTTCTTC.

J is TRBJ1-5 and V is TRBV15; D gene unclear. V gave up 5 bases and J gave up 6 bases, with 11 bases separating them. Germline V lookup: CDR1 LNHNV, CDR2 YYDKDF (reference sequence). The CDR3 is made up of 13 amino acids. CDR3 bases: TGTGCCACCAGCGCGCGGGCGGCTCAGCCCCAGCATTTT. The encoded protein is CATSARAAQPQHF.